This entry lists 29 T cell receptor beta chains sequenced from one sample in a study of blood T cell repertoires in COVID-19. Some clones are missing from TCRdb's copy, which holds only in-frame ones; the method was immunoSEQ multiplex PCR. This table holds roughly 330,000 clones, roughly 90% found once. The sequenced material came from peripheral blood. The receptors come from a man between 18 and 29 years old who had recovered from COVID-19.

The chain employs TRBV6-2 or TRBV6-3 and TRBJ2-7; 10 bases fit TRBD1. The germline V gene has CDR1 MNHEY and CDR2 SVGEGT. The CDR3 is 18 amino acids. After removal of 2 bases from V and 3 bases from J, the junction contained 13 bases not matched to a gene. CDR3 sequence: CASSYEPLSGTGVYEQYF. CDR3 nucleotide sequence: TGTGCCAGCAGTTACGAACCTTTATCCGGGACAGGGGTCTACGAGCAGTACTTC.

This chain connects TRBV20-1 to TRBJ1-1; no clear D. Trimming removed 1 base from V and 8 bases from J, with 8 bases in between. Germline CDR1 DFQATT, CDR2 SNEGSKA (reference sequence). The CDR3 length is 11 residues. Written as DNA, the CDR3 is TGCAGTGCTAGAGTTACAGTCGAAGCTTTCTTT. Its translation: CSARVTVEAFF.

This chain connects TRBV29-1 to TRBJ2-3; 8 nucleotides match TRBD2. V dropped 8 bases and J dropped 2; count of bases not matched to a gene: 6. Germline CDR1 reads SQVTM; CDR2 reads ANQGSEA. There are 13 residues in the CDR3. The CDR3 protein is CSLTSGTTDTQYF. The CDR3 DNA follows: TGCAGCCTTACTAGCGGTACCACAGATACGCAGTATTTT.

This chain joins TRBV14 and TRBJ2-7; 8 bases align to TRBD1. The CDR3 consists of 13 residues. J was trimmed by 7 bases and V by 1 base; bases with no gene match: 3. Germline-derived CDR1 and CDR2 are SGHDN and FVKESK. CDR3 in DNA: TGTGCCAGCAGCCAAGGCCGGGACAGGGAGCAGTACTTC. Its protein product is CASSQGRDREQYF.

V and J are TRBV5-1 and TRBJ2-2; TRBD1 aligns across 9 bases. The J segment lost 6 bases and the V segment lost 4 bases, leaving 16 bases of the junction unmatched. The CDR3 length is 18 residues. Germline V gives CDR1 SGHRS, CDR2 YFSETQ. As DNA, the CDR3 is TGCGCCAGCAGCGATGGACCCTCCGGACAGGGGCGAGCCGGGGAGCTGTTTTTT. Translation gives CASSDGPSGQGRAGELFF.

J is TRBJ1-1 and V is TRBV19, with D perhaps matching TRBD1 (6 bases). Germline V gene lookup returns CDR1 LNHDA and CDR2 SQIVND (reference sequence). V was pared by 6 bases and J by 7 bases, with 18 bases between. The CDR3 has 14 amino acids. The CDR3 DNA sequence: TGTGCCAGTAGGGTTACAGGGAATAGTTTTGAAGCTTTCTTT. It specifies CASRVTGNSFEAFF.

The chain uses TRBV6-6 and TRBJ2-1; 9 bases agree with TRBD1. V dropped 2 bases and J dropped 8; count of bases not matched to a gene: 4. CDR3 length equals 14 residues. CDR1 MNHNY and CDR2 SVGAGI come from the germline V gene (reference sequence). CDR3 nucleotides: TGTGCCAGCAGTTACGGGACAGGGTCCGATGAGCAGTTCTTC. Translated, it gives CASSYGTGSDEQFF.

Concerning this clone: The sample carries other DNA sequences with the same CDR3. The CDR3 sequence is CASSEGQNYGYTF. DNA for the CDR3: TGTGCCAGCAGTGAGGGACAGAACTATGGCTACACCTTC. The chain carries TRBV25-1 and TRBJ1-2, with 7 bases matching TRBD1. With 3 bases clipped from V and 2 bases from J, the junction kept 0 bases outside the gene matches. Looked up from germline, CDR1 is MGHDK and CDR2 is SYGVNS. This CDR3 comprises 13 residues.

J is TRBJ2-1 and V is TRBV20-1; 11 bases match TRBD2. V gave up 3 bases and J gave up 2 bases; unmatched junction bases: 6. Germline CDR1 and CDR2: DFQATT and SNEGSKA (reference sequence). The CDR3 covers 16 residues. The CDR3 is CSASPLAGGPYNEQFF. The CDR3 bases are TGCAGTGCTAGTCCCCTAGCGGGGGGACCCTACAATGAGCAGTTCTTC.

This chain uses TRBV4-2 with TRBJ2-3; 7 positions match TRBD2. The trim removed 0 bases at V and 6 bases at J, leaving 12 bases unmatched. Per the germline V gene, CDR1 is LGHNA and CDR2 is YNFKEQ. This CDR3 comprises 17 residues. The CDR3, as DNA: TGTGCCAGCAGCCAAGACCCTCGGCGGGGGTCGGTGGATACGCAGTATTTT. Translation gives CASSQDPRRGSVDTQYF.

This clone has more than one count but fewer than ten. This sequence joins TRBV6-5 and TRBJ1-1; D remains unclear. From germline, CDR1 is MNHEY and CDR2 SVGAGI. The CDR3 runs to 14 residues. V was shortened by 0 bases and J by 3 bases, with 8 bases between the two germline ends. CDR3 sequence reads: CASSYSSGYTEAFF. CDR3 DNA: TGTGCCAGCAGTTACTCTTCGGGATACACTGAAGCTTTCTTT.

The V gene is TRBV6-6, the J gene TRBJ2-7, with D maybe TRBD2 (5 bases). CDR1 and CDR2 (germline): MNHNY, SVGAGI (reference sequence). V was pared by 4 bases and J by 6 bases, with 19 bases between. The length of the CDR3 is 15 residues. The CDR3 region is CASSSEAGPRSEQYF. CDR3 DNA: TGTGCCAGCAGTTCTGAGGCGGGCCCCCGGAGCGAGCAGTACTTC.

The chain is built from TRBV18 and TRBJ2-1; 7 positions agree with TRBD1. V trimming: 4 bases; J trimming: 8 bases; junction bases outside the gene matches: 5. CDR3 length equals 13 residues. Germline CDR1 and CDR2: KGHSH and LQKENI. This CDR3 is CASSLGQAHEQFF. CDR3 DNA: TGTGCCAGCTCACTCGGACAGGCCCATGAGCAGTTCTTC. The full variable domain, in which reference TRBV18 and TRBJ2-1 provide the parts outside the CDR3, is NAGVMQNPRHLVRRRGQEARLRCSPMKGHSHVYWYRQLPEEGLKFMVYLQKENIIDESGMPKERFSAEFPKEGPSILRIQQVVRGDSAAYFCASSLGQAHEQFFGPGTRLTVL.

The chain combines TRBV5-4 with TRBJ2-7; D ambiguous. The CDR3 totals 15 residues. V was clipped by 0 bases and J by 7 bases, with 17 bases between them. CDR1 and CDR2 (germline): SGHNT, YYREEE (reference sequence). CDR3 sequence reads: CASSLVPGPTREQYF. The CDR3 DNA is TGTGCCAGCAGCTTGGTCCCAGGCCCTACGAGAGAGCAGTACTTC.

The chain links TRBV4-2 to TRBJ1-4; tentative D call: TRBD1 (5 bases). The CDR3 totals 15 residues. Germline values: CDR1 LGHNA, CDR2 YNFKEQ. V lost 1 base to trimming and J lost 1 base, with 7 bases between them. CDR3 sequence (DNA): TGTGCCAGCAGCCAAGTGGGGGGAACTAATGAAAAACTGTTTTTT. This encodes CASSQVGGTNEKLFF.

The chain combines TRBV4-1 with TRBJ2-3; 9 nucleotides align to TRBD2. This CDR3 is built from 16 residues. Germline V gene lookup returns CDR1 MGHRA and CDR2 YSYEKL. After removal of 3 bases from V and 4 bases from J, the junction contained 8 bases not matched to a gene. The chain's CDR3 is CASSQRGSGGADTQYF. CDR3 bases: TGCGCCAGCAGCCAGCGGGGTAGCGGGGGTGCAGATACGCAGTATTTT.

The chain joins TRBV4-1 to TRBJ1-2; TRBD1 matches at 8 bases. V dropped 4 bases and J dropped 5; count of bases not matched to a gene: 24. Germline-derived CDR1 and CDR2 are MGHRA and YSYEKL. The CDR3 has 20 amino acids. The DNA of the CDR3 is TGCGCCAGCAGCCCCATCATTACGATCCAAAGGACAGGGCCGACTTATGGCTACACCTTC. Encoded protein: CASSPIITIQRTGPTYGYTF.

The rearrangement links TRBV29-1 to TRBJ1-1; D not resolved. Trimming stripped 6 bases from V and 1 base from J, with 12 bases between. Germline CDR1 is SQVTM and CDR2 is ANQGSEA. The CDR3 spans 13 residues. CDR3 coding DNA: TGCAGCGTAGGACGGGAAGCGAACACTGAAGCTTTCTTT. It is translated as CSVGREANTEAFF.

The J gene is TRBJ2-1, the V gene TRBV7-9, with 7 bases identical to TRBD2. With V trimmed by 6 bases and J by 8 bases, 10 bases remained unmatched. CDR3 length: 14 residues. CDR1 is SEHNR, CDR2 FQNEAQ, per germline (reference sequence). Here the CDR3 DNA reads TGTGCCAGCAGATCCAGAGAAGGGAGGGATGAGCAGTTCTTC. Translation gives CASRSREGRDEQFF.

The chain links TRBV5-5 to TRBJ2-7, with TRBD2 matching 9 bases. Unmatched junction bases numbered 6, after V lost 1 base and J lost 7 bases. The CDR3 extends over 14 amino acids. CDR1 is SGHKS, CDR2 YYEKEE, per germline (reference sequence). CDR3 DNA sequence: TGTGCCAGCAGCTTGCTTAGCGGGAGTAGGGAGCAGTACTTC. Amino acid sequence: CASSLLSGSREQYF.

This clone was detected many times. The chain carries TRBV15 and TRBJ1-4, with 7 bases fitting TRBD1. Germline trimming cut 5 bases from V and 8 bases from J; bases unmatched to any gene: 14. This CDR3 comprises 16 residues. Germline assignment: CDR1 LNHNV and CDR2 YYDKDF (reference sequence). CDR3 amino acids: CATSGGLTGNGEKLFF. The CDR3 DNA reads TGTGCCACCAGCGGGGGCTTGACAGGGAATGGCGAAAAACTGTTTTTT. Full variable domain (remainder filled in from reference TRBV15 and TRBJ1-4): DAMVIQNPRYQVTQFGKPVTLSCSQTLNHNVMYWYQQKSSQAPKLLFHYYDKDFNNEADTPDNFQSRRPNTSFCFLDIRSPGLGDTAMYLCATSGGLTGNGEKLFFGSGTQLSVL.

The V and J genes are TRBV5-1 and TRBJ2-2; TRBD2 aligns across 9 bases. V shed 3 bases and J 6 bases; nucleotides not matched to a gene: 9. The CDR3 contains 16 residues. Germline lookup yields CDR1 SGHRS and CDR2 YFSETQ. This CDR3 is CASSSPGTSLAGELFF. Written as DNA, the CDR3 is TGCGCCAGCAGCTCCCCCGGGACTAGCTTAGCCGGGGAGCTGTTTTTT.

CDR3 coding DNA: TGTGCCAGCAGTTACTTCGGGACAGGGGGAAGTGGGGAGACCCAGTACTTC. It encodes CASSYFGTGGSGETQYF. The rearrangement joins TRBV6-2 or TRBV6-3 to TRBJ2-5; 11 bases are a match to TRBD1. The CDR3 runs 17 residues. The germline gives CDR1 MNHEY, CDR2 SVGEGT. J lost 5 bases, V lost 1 base, and 9 bases had no gene match.

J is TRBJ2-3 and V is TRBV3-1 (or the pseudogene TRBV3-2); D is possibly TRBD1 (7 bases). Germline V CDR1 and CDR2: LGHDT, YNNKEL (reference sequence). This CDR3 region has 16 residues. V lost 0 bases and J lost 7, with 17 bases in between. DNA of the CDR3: TGTGCCAGCAGCCAAGACGCCTCGGCAGGGGGGTATACGCAGTATTTT. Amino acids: CASSQDASAGGYTQYF.

CDR3 sequence reads: CATSGTADQPQHF. The DNA of the CDR3 is TGCGCCACCTCCGGGACAGCCGATCAGCCCCAGCATTTT. This chain uses TRBV10-2 with TRBJ1-5; 7 bases fit TRBD1. The CDR3 extends over 13 amino acids. V gave up 10 bases and J gave up 5 bases; unmatched junction bases: 8. Germline V lookup: CDR1 WSHSY, CDR2 SAAADI.

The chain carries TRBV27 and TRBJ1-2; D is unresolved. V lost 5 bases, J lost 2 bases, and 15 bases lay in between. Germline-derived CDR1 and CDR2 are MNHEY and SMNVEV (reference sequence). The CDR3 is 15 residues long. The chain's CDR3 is CASSRSGELNYGYTF. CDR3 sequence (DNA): TGTGCCAGCAGTCGAAGTGGGGAGTTAAACTATGGCTACACCTTC.

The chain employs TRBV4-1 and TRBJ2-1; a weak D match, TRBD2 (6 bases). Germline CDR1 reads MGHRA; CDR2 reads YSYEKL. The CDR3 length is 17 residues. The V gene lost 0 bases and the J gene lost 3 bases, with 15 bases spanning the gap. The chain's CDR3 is CASSQEVASARYNEQFF. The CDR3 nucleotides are TGCGCCAGCAGCCAAGAAGTGGCTAGCGCCCGCTACAATGAGCAGTTCTTC.

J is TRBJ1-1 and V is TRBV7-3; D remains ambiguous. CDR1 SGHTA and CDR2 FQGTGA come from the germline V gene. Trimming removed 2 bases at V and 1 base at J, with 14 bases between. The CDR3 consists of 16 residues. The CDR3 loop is CASSLYPGAGNTEAFF. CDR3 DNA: TGTGCCAGCAGCTTATACCCCGGTGCGGGGAACACTGAAGCTTTCTTT.

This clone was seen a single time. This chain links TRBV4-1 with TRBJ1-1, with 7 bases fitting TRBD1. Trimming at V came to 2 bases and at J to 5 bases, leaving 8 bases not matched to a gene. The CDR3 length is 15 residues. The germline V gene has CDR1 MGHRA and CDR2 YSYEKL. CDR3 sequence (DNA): TGCGCCAGCAGCCAAATAGGACAGGTAAGAACTGAAGCTTTCTTT. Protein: CASSQIGQVRTEAFF.